This TCR beta chain was captured in a study of beta chain features in type 1 diabetes. In total, each donor contributed a single heparinised blood draw that averaged about 120 mL. Reverse transcribing all isolated RNA meant expressed TCRB transcripts were sequenced. Libraries were prepared by immunoSEQ multiplex PCR; TCRdb keeps only in-frame clonotypes and omits some of them. In the table there are nearly 350,000 clones, approximately 8.2% of which are singletons. This clone turned up a few times. Its antigen is still unknown. Whole-study findings and limits: The naive, central memory and Treg TCRB repertoires of patients appeared to be more similar to one another than those of healthy donors.

CDR1 MNHNS and CDR2 SASEGT come from the germline V gene. The V gene lost 7 bases and the J gene lost 3 bases, with 13 bases spanning the gap. The CDR3 consists of 13 residues. This chain joins TRBV6-1 and TRBJ2-7; D possibly corresponds to TRBD2 (7 bases). Sequenced material: central memory CD4+ T cells from blood. This TCR came from a woman between 18 and 29 years old in good health. The CDR3 sequence is CASTYREGYEQYF. In nucleotides, the CDR3 is TGTGCCAGCACCTACAGGGAGGGCTACGAGCAGTACTTC.